One sample yielded the 21 T cell receptor beta chains listed below, sequenced in a study of shared T cell receptors in the human thymus. The data were produced by immunoSEQ multiplex PCR, yet TCRdb's version contains in-frame clones alone and is incomplete. The sample gives about 380,000 clones, more than 85% of which show up once; around 0.019% is in the top ten. The source material was thymocytes. These receptors were obtained from a human donor.

The chain links TRBV11-2 to TRBJ2-7; a possible D gene is TRBD1 (6 bases). Germline loops: CDR1 SGHAT, CDR2 FQNNGV. V lost 3 bases and J lost 5, with 14 bases in between. The length of the CDR3 is 14 residues. For the CDR3, the DNA is TGTGCCAGCAGCTTGCAGGGGACGAAGCACGAGCAGTACTTC. Protein: CASSLQGTKHEQYF. Supplemented by reference TRBV11-2 and TRBJ2-7, the full variable domain reads EAGVAQSPRYKIIEKRQSVAFWCNPISGHATLYWYQQILGQGPKLLIQFQNNGVVDDSQLPKDRFSAERLKGVDSTLKIQPAKLEDSAVYLCASSLQGTKHEQYFGPGTRLTVT.

This chain connects TRBV4-2 to TRBJ2-2; possibly TRBD2 for D (5 bases). V was cut by 1 base and J by 0 bases, with 9 bases left in between. CDR3 size: 16 residues. Germline lookup yields CDR1 LGHNA and CDR2 YNFKEQ. The chain's CDR3 is CASSQAQRTNTGELFF. CDR3 bases: TGTGCCAGCAGCCAAGCCCAGCGGACGAACACCGGGGAGCTGTTTTTT.

The rearrangement joins TRBV28 to TRBJ2-7; D gene uncertain. Trimming left V 3 bases short and J 0 bases short, with 9 bases between. This CDR3 is 14 amino acids long. CDR1 MDHEN and CDR2 SYDVKM come from the germline V gene. CDR3 in DNA: TGTGCCAGCAGTTTGTGCGGCTCCTCCTACGAGCAGTACTTC. Amino acids: CASSLCGSSYEQYF. Filled out from reference TRBV28 and TRBJ2-7, the complete variable domain reads DVKVTQSSRYLVKRTGEKVFLECVQDMDHENMFWYRQDPGLGLRLIYFSYDVKMKEKGDIPEGYSVSREKKERFSLILESASTNQTSMYLCASSLCGSSYEQYFGPGTRLTVT.

The genes are TRBV30 and TRBJ2-1; TRBD1 is a possible D gene (6 bases). The V and J ends lost 8 bases and 7 bases respectively, with 24 bases between them. The CDR3 has 15 amino acids. Germline V gene lookup returns CDR1 GTSNPN and CDR2 SVGIG (reference sequence). CDR3 DNA: TGTGCCCTATGGTTGGCAGGGGCCTTTAGGAATGAGCAGTTCTTC. Its protein is CALWLAGAFRNEQFF. Full variable domain (remainder filled in from reference TRBV30 and TRBJ2-1): SQTIHQWPATLVQPVGSPLSLECTVEGTSNPNLYWYRQAAGRGLQLLFYSVGIGQISSEVPQNLSASRPQDRQFILSSKKLLLSDSGFYLCALWLAGAFRNEQFFGPGTRLTVL.

The rearrangement links TRBV7-6 to TRBJ2-5; D is tentatively TRBD1 or TRBD2 (5 bases each). Germline loops: CDR1 SGHVS, CDR2 FNYEAQ. This CDR3 has 17 amino acids. Between the trimmed V and J ends, which lost 5 bases and 2 bases, there was a span of 21 bases. CDR3 DNA sequence: TGTGCCAGCAGCCTTATAGGGGCCCGGGACCTTCAAGAGACCCAGTACTTC. Encoded protein: CASSLIGARDLQETQYF.

The genes are TRBV6-5 and TRBJ1-1; no firm D call. CDR3 length: 14 amino acids. V dropped 5 bases and J dropped 2 bases, with 12 bases sitting between them. CDR1 is MNHEY and CDR2 is SVGAGI in the germline V gene. Written as DNA, the CDR3 is TGTGCCAGCAGTACAGTCTCTGATAACACTGAAGCTTTCTTT. Amino acids: CASSTVSDNTEAFF.

This chain connects TRBV30 to TRBJ2-1, with D perhaps TRBD2 (5 bases). Germline-derived CDR1 and CDR2 are GTSNPN and SVGIG (reference sequence). The CDR3 totals 15 residues. V lost 3 bases, J lost 5 bases, and 17 bases lay in between. The CDR3: CAWSETRYYHNEQFF. The CDR3, as DNA: TGTGCCTGGAGCGAAACTAGATACTACCACAATGAGCAGTTCTTC.

The chain has TRBV11-3 and TRBJ2-1; 7 bases map to TRBD2. CDR3 length: 15 residues. V lost 5 bases, J lost 0 bases, and 4 bases stayed unmatched. Per germline, CDR1 SGHNT and CDR2 YENEEA. Here the CDR3 reads CASSPRTSSYNEQFF. The CDR3 DNA is TGTGCCAGCAGCCCGAGGACTAGCTCCTACAATGAGCAGTTCTTC.

V is TRBV18 and J is TRBJ2-1, with 9 positions matching TRBD2. Germline CDR1 reads KGHSH; CDR2 reads LQKENI. The CDR3 extends over 17 amino acids. The ends lost 6 bases at V and 4 bases at J; junction bases unmatched: 13. CDR3 residues: CASSRRGRDRLYNEQFF. In nucleotides, the CDR3 is TGTGCCAGCTCGCGGCGCGGGAGGGACCGTCTGTACAATGAGCAGTTCTTC.

The gene calls are TRBV11-1 and TRBJ2-7; possibly TRBD2 for D (6 bases). Trimming removed 6 bases from V and 2 bases from J, with 14 bases in between. The CDR3 runs to 14 residues. The germline V gene encodes CDR1 SGHAT and CDR2 FQDESV (reference sequence). CDR3 protein: CASRKGGHPYEQYF. The CDR3, as DNA: TGTGCCAGCAGAAAGGGAGGTCACCCCTACGAGCAGTACTTC.

This chain connects TRBV7-2 to TRBJ2-7, with 8 positions matching TRBD1. This CDR3 region has 17 residues. Per the germline V gene, CDR1 is SGHTA and CDR2 is FQGNSA. Trimming took 1 base from V and 2 from J; bases not matched to a gene: 10. This chain's CDR3 is CASSLGRRGQVPYEQYF. The DNA for the CDR3 is TGTGCCAGCAGCTTAGGCCGGCGGGGACAGGTACCCTACGAGCAGTACTTC.

Only one count was recorded for this clone. The chain uses TRBV5-1 and TRBJ2-1; 12 bases match TRBD2. The CDR3 totals 18 residues. CDR1 and CDR2 from the germline V gene are SGHRS and YFSETQ. The V gene end was trimmed by 4 bases and the J gene end by 2 bases; junction bases not matched to a gene: 10. The CDR3, as DNA: TGCGCCAGCAGCGACTTCAGACTAGCGGGAGAAACCTACAATGAGCAGTTCTTC. Translation gives CASSDFRLAGETYNEQFF. Filled out from reference TRBV5-1 and TRBJ2-1, the complete variable domain reads KAGVTQTPRYLIKTRGQQVTLSCSPISGHRSVSWYQQTPGQGLQFLFEYFSETQRNKGNFPGRFSGRQFSNSRSEMNVSTLELGDSALYLCASSDFRLAGETYNEQFFGPGTRLTVL.

This clone was observed a handful of times. The rearrangement links TRBV5-6 to TRBJ2-7; 7 bases agree with TRBD1. CDR1 SGHDT and CDR2 YYEEEE come from the germline V gene. The CDR3 consists of 15 residues. V shed 5 bases and J 7 bases; nucleotides not matched to a gene: 15. The CDR3 nucleotides read TGTGCCAGCAGTTACGACAGGGTGGGGTCAGAGGAGCAGTACTTC. Protein: CASSYDRVGSEEQYF.

The genes are TRBV5-5 and TRBJ1-2; 9 bases match TRBD1. Germline V gene lookup returns CDR1 SGHKS and CDR2 YYEKEE (reference sequence). This CDR3 region has 13 residues. With V trimmed by 0 bases and J by 8 bases, 2 bases remained unmatched. CDR3 bases: TGTGCCAGCAGCTTGGAAGGACAGGGGGGCTACACCTTC. It codes for CASSLEGQGGYTF.

The rearrangement joins TRBV6-4 to TRBJ2-1, with 13 nucleotides matching TRBD2. From germline, CDR1 is MRHNA and CDR2 SNTAGT. The V and J ends lost 5 bases and 8 bases, in that order; junction bases with no gene match: 9. The CDR3 runs 16 residues. The DNA for the CDR3 is TGTGCCAGCAGTCGCTCAACTAGCGGGAGGGTGGATGAGCAGTTCTTC. Translated: CASSRSTSGRVDEQFF.

The chain combines TRBV11-3 with TRBJ1-1; 10 bases map to TRBD1. V gave up 0 bases and J gave up 4 bases; unmatched junction bases: 11. The CDR3 has 18 residues. Looked up from germline, CDR1 is SGHNT and CDR2 is YENEEA. In DNA, the CDR3 is TGTGCCAGCAGCTTAGATTCCCTAGACAGGGGGCCTTGCACTGAAGCTTTCTTT. The encoded protein is CASSLDSLDRGPCTEAFF. The full variable domain, rest sourced from reference TRBV11-3 and TRBJ1-1, is EAGVVQSPRYKIIEKKQPVAFWCNPISGHNTLYWYLQNLGQGPELLIRYENEEAVDDSQLPKDRFSAERLKGVDSTLKIQPAELGDSAVYLCASSLDSLDRGPCTEAFFGQGTRLTVV.

This clone was detected only once. This chain joins TRBV28 and TRBJ1-5, with D unresolved. From germline, CDR1 is MDHEN and CDR2 SYDVKM. The CDR3 has 15 residues. The germline V and J ends were trimmed by 2 bases and 10 bases, with 18 bases remaining between them. This CDR3 reads CASSLNSGAVVPQHF. For the CDR3, the DNA is TGTGCCAGCAGTTTAAACTCGGGCGCGGTAGTTCCCCAGCATTTT.

This clone was seen only once. The chain has TRBV5-5 and TRBJ2-3, with D possibly being TRBD2 (5 bases). Trimming stripped 1 base from V and 0 bases from J, with 9 bases between. The germline gives CDR1 SGHKS, CDR2 YYEKEE (reference sequence). This CDR3 contains 15 residues. This chain's CDR3 is CASSLYGKSTDTQYF. CDR3 DNA: TGTGCCAGCAGCTTGTACGGGAAGAGCACAGATACGCAGTATTTT.

This chain joins TRBV6-4 and TRBJ1-3; D remains ambiguous. V lost 4 bases to trimming and J lost 8 bases, with 24 bases between them. The CDR3 spans 17 residues. Per germline, CDR1 MRHNA and CDR2 SNTAGT. CDR3 DNA: TGTGCCAGCAGTGCCCCGACCCCCCTAGAGGGCTTGGACACCATATATTTT. Protein sequence: CASSAPTPLEGLDTIYF.

The V and J genes are TRBV7-9 and TRBJ2-5; D uncertain. The CDR3 spans 17 residues. Germline V gene lookup returns CDR1 SEHNR and CDR2 FQNEAQ (reference sequence). Trimming removed 4 bases from V and 2 bases from J, with 20 bases in between. Here the CDR3 reads CASSYKAMAEQQETQYF. CDR3 coding DNA: TGTGCCAGCAGCTACAAAGCGATGGCGGAGCAACAAGAGACCCAGTACTTC.

The chain recombines TRBV14 with TRBJ2-6, with 7 bases lining up with TRBD2. The CDR3 totals 17 residues. The V and J ends lost 4 bases and 0 bases, in that order; junction bases with no gene match: 6. From germline, CDR1 is SGHDN and CDR2 FVKESK. The CDR3 DNA follows: TGTGCCAGCAGCCGGGCCAGCGGGAACTCTGGGGCCAACGTCCTGACTTTC. It specifies CASSRASGNSGANVLTF. Full variable domain (missing parts from reference TRBV14 and TRBJ2-6): EAGVTQFPSHSVIEKGQTVTLRCDPISGHDNLYWYRRVMGKEIKFLLHFVKESKQDESGMPNNRFLAERTGGTYSTLKVQPAELEDSGVYFCASSRASGNSGANVLTFGAGSRLTVL.